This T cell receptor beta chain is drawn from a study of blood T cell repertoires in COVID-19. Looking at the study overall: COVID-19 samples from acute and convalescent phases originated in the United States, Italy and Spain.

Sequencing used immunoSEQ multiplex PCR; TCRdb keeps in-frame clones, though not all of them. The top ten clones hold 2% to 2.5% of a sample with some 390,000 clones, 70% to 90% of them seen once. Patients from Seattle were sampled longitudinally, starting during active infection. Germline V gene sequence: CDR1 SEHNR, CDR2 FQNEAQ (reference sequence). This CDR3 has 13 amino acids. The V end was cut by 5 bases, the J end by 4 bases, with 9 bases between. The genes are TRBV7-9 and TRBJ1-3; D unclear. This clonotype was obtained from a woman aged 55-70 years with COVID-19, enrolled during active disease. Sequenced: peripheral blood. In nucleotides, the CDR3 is TGTGCCAGCAGCCTCGAACAGGGAAACACCATATATTTT. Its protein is CASSLEQGNTIYF.